These 26 T cell receptor beta chains share one sample of origin, sequenced in a study of T cells in Graves' hyperthyroidism and ophthalmopathy. Amplified TCR beta CDR3 regions derived from RNA transcripts. The HTBI set primed first-round TCR CDR3 RT-PCR. TCRdb recomputed calls from the multiplex PCR reads with MiXCR, one row per CDR3 protein. The sample lists roughly 400,000 distinct CDR3 sequences; about 14% were seen once. Sequencing was performed on blood. The receptors originated from a man aged 50 or older with Graves' ophthalmopathy.

The sample holds a few counts of this clonotype. The junction differs from germline at one of its ends, possibly a read error. This sequence joins TRBV12-3 or TRBV12-4 and TRBJ1-2; 8 bases fit TRBD1. The CDR3 sequence is 14 residues long. The CDR3 spells CASSPDRAGYGHTF. CDR3 DNA sequence: TGTGCCAGCAGTCCGGACAGGGCGGGCTATGGCCACACCTTC.

This chain connects TRBV29-1 to TRBJ1-4; tentative D call: TRBD1 (5 bases). The length of the CDR3 is 18 residues. Trimming removed 4 bases from V and 5 bases from J, with 26 bases in between. Germline V CDR1 and CDR2: SQVTM, ANQGSEA. The CDR3 sequence: CSVAPPNRNLSKNEKLFF. The CDR3 DNA sequence: TGCAGCGTTGCCCCACCCAACAGGAATCTATCAAAGAATGAAAAACTGTTTTTT.

This clonotype has only a few counts. The chain is built from TRBV2 and TRBJ2-1, with 11 positions matching TRBD2. This CDR3 is 14 amino acids long. Germline CDR1 reads SNHLY; CDR2 reads FYNNEI. The junction had 4 bases not matched to a gene; V was cut back by 4 bases and J by 8 bases. Written as DNA, the CDR3 is TGTGCCAGCAGTGCTACTAGCGGGAGATATGAGCAGTTCTTC. Translated, it gives CASSATSGRYEQFF.

This clonotype was seen ten or more times. V is TRBV20-1 and J is TRBJ1-2, with 12 bases lining up with TRBD1. Germline trimming cut 1 base from V and 7 bases from J; bases unmatched to any gene: 7. This CDR3 contains 15 residues. In germline, CDR1 is DFQATT, CDR2 SNEGSKA (reference sequence). In DNA form, the CDR3 reads TGCAGTGCTAGAGGGGGACAGGGGGCTTATGGTGGCTACACCTTC. This encodes CSARGGQGAYGGYTF.

V gene TRBV27 combines with J gene TRBJ1-6, with D perhaps TRBD1 (6 bases). V was trimmed by 1 base and J by 7 bases, leaving 14 bases between them. This CDR3 has 16 amino acids. Germline V lookup: CDR1 MNHEY, CDR2 SMNVEV (reference sequence). The CDR3 DNA reads as TGTGCCAGCAGTTTATACCAGGGGTCGGGCAATTCACCCCTCCACTTT. Protein sequence: CASSLYQGSGNSPLHF.

This clonotype was observed a handful of times. V gene TRBV19 combines with J gene TRBJ2-3; D is unresolved. There are 13 residues in the CDR3. The V end was cut by 10 bases, the J end by 4 bases, with 15 bases between. Germline CDR1 reads LNHDA; CDR2 reads SQIVND (reference sequence). DNA for the CDR3: TGTGCCACTTCTCTTTGGACCGCAGATACGCAGTATTTT. Its translation: CATSLWTADTQYF.

This clonotype appeared once. A junction end diverges from the germline sequence, so it may reflect a read error. V usage is TRBV25-1 and J usage is TRBJ2-3; TRBD2 agrees at 10 bases. The CDR3 contains 19 residues. Germline CDR1 MGHDK, CDR2 SYGVNS. In nucleotides, the CDR3 is TGTGCCAGCAGTGAAGCGACTGGTAGTAGCGGGGGGAGCATAGATACGCAGTATTTT. Translation: CASSEATGSSGGSIDTQYF.

Concerning this clonotype itself: It may be a read error: a sequence one base away is much more abundant. The V and J genes are TRBV3-1 and TRBJ1-4, with no clear D. In germline, CDR1 is LGHDT, CDR2 YNNKEL (reference sequence). There are 15 residues in the CDR3. CDR3 region: CASSQIVATSEKLFF. The CDR3 nucleotides are TGTGCCAGCAGTCAAATAGTTGCAACTAGTGAAAAACTGTTTTTT.

Ten or more counts support this clonotype. The chain combines TRBV18 with TRBJ1-1; D is ambiguous. The V end was cut by 5 bases, the J end by 2 bases, with 9 bases between. The CDR3 runs to 13 residues. Germline CDR1 reads KGHSH; CDR2 reads LQKENI. In DNA, the CDR3 is TGTGCCAGCTCATCAGCGGGAAACACTGAAGCTTTCTTT. Protein product: CASSSAGNTEAFF. Complete variable domain (other parts from reference TRBV18 and TRBJ1-1): NAGVMQNPRHLVRRRGQEARLRCSPMKGHSHVYWYRQLPEEGLKFMVYLQKENIIDESGMPKERFSAEFPKEGPSILRIQQVVRGDSAAYFCASSSAGNTEAFFGQGTRLTVV.

This clonotype was seen more than once but under ten times. This rearrangement joins TRBV20-1 to TRBJ2-7, with D possibly being TRBD2 (5 bases). This CDR3 region has 12 residues. Germline values: CDR1 DFQATT, CDR2 SNEGSKA (reference sequence). Trimming left V 3 bases short and J 5 bases short, with 11 bases between. The CDR3 reads CSASSELNEQYF. The CDR3 DNA follows: TGCAGTGCTAGTAGCGAGCTCAACGAGCAGTACTTC.

This clonotype was found many times. This chain connects TRBV20-1 to TRBJ1-1; D is perhaps TRBD1 (6 bases). The CDR3 contains 15 residues. Germline CDR1 reads DFQATT; CDR2 reads SNEGSKA (reference sequence). Between the trimmed V and J ends, which lost 0 bases and 4 bases, there was a span of 15 bases. CDR3 bases: TGCAGTGCTAGAGATATACAGGGATCGGTCACTGAAGCTTTCTTT. Encoded protein: CSARDIQGSVTEAFF.

Remarks on this clonotype: This may come from a read error, since a much larger clone is one base off. The chain recombines TRBV3-1 with TRBJ2-1, with 9 bases aligning to TRBD2. Germline trimming cut 5 bases from V and 5 bases from J; bases unmatched to any gene: 13. CDR3 size: 17 residues. Germline CDR1 and CDR2: LGHDT and YNNKEL (reference sequence). The CDR3 DNA follows: TGTGCCAGCAGCGCTCGGACTAGCGCGAATGCCCACAATGAGCAGTTCTTC. This encodes CASSARTSANAHNEQFF.

This chain joins TRBV18 and TRBJ1-1; tentative D call: TRBD1 (5 bases). In germline, CDR1 is KGHSH, CDR2 LQKENI. CDR3 length: 13 amino acids. The V end lost 6 bases, the J end lost 7 bases, and 15 bases lay between the germline ends. The CDR3 coding sequence is TGTGCCAGCTCCAAAAACCGGGACTTTGAAGCTTTCTTT. Protein product: CASSKNRDFEAFF. Filled out from reference TRBV18 and TRBJ1-1, the complete variable domain reads NAGVMQNPRHLVRRRGQEARLRCSPMKGHSHVYWYRQLPEEGLKFMVYLQKENIIDESGMPKERFSAEFPKEGPSILRIQQVVRGDSAAYFCASSKNRDFEAFFGQGTRLTVV.

The sample holds a few counts of this clonotype. The gene calls are TRBV10-3 and TRBJ2-5; 11 bases match TRBD1. V shed 2 bases and J 5 bases; nucleotides not matched to a gene: 4. The CDR3 has 15 residues. In germline, CDR1 is ENHRY, CDR2 SYGVKD. CDR3 sequence: CAISEGQGAGETQYF. The CDR3 DNA reads as TGTGCCATCAGTGAGGGACAGGGGGCTGGGGAGACCCAGTACTTC.

As for this clonotype: Being one base from a much bigger clone, this may be a read error. The chain couples TRBV7-2 to TRBJ2-7, with a weak D call TRBD1 (5 bases). From germline, CDR1 is SGHTA and CDR2 FQGNSA. CDR3 size: 13 residues. This chain's CDR3 is CASSLATAYGQYF. CDR3 sequence (DNA): TGTGCCAGCAGCTTAGCGACAGCCTACGGGCAGTACTTC.

This chain links TRBV3-1 with TRBJ2-7, with D perhaps matching TRBD1 (6 bases). The CDR3 spans 16 residues. Trimming left V 0 bases short and J 1 base short, with 13 bases between. Germline assignment: CDR1 LGHDT and CDR2 YNNKEL (reference sequence). The CDR3 sequence is CASSQDPGQQSYEQYF. The CDR3 DNA reads TGTGCCAGCAGCCAAGACCCGGGACAACAATCCTACGAGCAGTACTTC.

In its sample, this clonotype was seen many times. The CDR3 DNA is TGTGCCAGCAGCTTAGATTTCGGAAGTCAGCACAGATCGCAGTATTTT. As protein: CASSLDFGSQHRSQYF. The J gene is TRBJ2-3, the V gene TRBV7-8, with no clear D. The CDR3 covers 16 residues. The V gene lost 1 base and the J gene lost 10 bases, with 21 bases spanning the gap. Looked up from germline, CDR1 is SGHVS and CDR2 is FQNEAQ.

This clonotype showed up many times. V is TRBV7-9 and J is TRBJ1-1, with D possibly TRBD1 on 6 matching bases. V was clipped by 5 bases and J by 0 bases, with 16 bases between them. This CDR3 has 16 amino acids. Per the germline V gene, CDR1 is SEHNR and CDR2 is FQNEAQ (reference sequence). The CDR3 sequence is CASSVEQGMMNTEAFF. As DNA, the CDR3 is TGTGCCAGCAGCGTCGAGCAGGGGATGATGAACACTGAAGCTTTCTTT. Supplemented by reference TRBV7-9 and TRBJ1-1, the full variable domain reads DTGVSQNPRHKITKRGQNVTFRCDPISEHNRLYWYRQTLGQGPEFLTYFQNEAQLEKSRLLSDRFSAERPKGSFSTLEIQRTEQGDSAMYLCASSVEQGMMNTEAFFGQGTRLTVV.

This clonotype was detected ten times or more. The chain has TRBV5-1 and TRBJ1-5; tentative D call: TRBD1 (5 bases). The germline V and J ends were trimmed by 0 bases and 3 bases, with 7 bases remaining between them. The CDR3 is made up of 14 amino acids. From germline, CDR1 is SGHRS and CDR2 YFSETQ. The CDR3 DNA is TGCGCCAGCAGCTTGGGACAGCCCAATCAGCCCCAGCATTTT. This encodes CASSLGQPNQPQHF.

This chain uses TRBV30 with TRBJ1-3; D gene uncertain. From germline, CDR1 is GTSNPN and CDR2 SVGIG (reference sequence). Trimming removed 5 bases at V and 0 bases at J, with 14 bases between. The CDR3 contains 15 residues. The CDR3 here is CAWGFGLSSGNTIYF. The CDR3 DNA follows: TGTGCCTGGGGGTTCGGGCTATCCTCTGGAAACACCATATATTTT.

This clonotype was found a few times. The chain links TRBV4-1 to TRBJ2-7; 13 bases fit TRBD2. V shed 0 bases, J shed 5 bases, and the junction held 7 bases outside the gene matches. CDR1 is MGHRA and CDR2 is YSYEKL in the germline V gene. The CDR3 has 17 amino acids. The CDR3 DNA follows: TGCGCCAGCAGCCAAGATCCCGGACTAGCGGGAGAGAACGAGCAGTACTTC. As protein: CASSQDPGLAGENEQYF.

This clonotype occurred a few times. The chain recombines TRBV20-1 with TRBJ2-1; 8 bases are a match to TRBD2. Germline values: CDR1 DFQATT, CDR2 SNEGSKA (reference sequence). Trimming at V came to 6 bases and at J to 7 bases, leaving 11 bases not matched to a gene. The CDR3 has 14 amino acids. The CDR3: CSAPGASGLNEQFF. Here the CDR3 DNA reads TGCAGTGCCCCGGGGGCTAGCGGGCTGAATGAGCAGTTCTTC.

The chain combines TRBV19 with TRBJ2-1; 15 nucleotides align to TRBD2. The ends lost 3 bases at V and 8 bases at J; junction bases unmatched: 5. The CDR3 sequence is 16 residues long. CDR1 and CDR2 (germline): LNHDA, SQIVND (reference sequence). CDR3 residues: CASSIGGLAGGDEQFF. Here the CDR3 DNA reads TGTGCCAGTAGTATCGGGGGACTAGCGGGAGGAGATGAGCAGTTCTTC.

This clonotype was seen at least ten times. This chain uses TRBV20-1 with TRBJ2-7; TRBD2 matches 12 bases. Germline V gives CDR1 DFQATT, CDR2 SNEGSKA (reference sequence). Trimming removed 1 base from V and 0 bases from J; junction bases left unmatched: 4. This CDR3 has 16 amino acids. CDR3 in amino acids: CSARGPSGRGSYEQYF. CDR3 in DNA: TGCAGTGCTAGAGGGCCTAGCGGGAGGGGCTCCTACGAGCAGTACTTC.

This clonotype has at least ten counts. The gene calls are TRBV28 and TRBJ2-6; possible D gene TRBD1, 5 bases. The CDR3 is made up of 15 amino acids. V lost 5 bases to trimming and J lost 0 bases, with 8 bases between them. The germline CDR1 and CDR2 sequences are MDHEN and SYDVKM. The CDR3 reads CASSPGHSGANVLTF. CDR3 bases: TGTGCCAGCAGTCCTGGACACTCTGGGGCCAACGTCCTGACTTTC. Full variable domain (missing parts from reference TRBV28 and TRBJ2-6): DVKVTQSSRYLVKRTGEKVFLECVQDMDHENMFWYRQDPGLGLRLIYFSYDVKMKEKGDIPEGYSVSREKKERFSLILESASTNQTSMYLCASSPGHSGANVLTFGAGSRLTVL.

There are many counts of this clonotype. V usage is TRBV9 and J usage is TRBJ2-7, with a weak D call TRBD1 (6 bases). CDR1 SGDLS and CDR2 YYNGEE come from the germline V gene. The CDR3 extends over 15 amino acids. Trimming removed 0 bases from V and 6 bases from J, with 16 bases in between. The CDR3 DNA is TGTGCCAGCAGCGTAGCCCTTAGTGCGACAGGCGAGCAGTACTTC. Its protein is CASSVALSATGEQYF. Full variable domain (outside the CDR3, taken from reference TRBV9 and TRBJ2-7): DSGVTQTPKHLITATGQRVTLRCSPRSGDLSVYWYQQSLDQGLQFLIQYYNGEERAKGNILERFSAQQFPDLHSELNLSSLELGDSALYFCASSVALSATGEQYFGPGTRLTVT.